The sequence of this TCR beta chain was determined in a study of T-cell reconstitution after alpha-beta-depleted transplantation in children. TCRbeta library preparation incorporated unique molecular identifiers. MiXCR, run by TCRdb on the PCR reads, gives a single entry per CDR3 protein. The table has some 200,000 distinct CDR3 sequences, 9.7% seen once; the top ten hold 5% to 5.5%. The CDR3 consists of 12 residues. Looked up from germline, CDR1 is MNHEY and CDR2 is SVGAGI. The V gene lost 4 bases and the J gene lost 7 bases, with 5 bases spanning the gap. This clonotype was picked up many times. The TCR comes from a human donor who donated a stem cell graft to a child with SCID. This rearrangement joins TRBV6-5 to TRBJ1-6; a possible D gene is TRBD1 (5 bases). Material: PBMCs from the stem cell graft donor, obtained from the stem cell graft. CDR3 sequence: CASSWGNSPLHF. Written as DNA, the CDR3 is TGTGCCAGCAGTTGGGGGAATTCACCCCTCCACTTT.